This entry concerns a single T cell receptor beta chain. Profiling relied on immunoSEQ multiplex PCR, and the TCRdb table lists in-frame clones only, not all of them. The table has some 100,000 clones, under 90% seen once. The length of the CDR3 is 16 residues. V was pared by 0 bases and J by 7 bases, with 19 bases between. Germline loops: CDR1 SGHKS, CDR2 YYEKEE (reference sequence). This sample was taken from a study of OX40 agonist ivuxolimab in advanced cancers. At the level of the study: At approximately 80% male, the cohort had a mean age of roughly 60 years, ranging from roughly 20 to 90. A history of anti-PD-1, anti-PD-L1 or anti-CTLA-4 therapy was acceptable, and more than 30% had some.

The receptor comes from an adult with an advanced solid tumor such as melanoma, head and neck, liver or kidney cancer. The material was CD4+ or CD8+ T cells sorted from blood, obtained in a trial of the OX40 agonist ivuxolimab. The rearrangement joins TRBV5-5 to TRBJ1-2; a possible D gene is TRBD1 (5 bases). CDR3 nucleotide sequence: TGTGCCAGCAGCTTGGCGGTGGTGGCAGGCGGGGGTGGCTACACCTTC. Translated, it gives CASSLAVVAGGGGYTF.